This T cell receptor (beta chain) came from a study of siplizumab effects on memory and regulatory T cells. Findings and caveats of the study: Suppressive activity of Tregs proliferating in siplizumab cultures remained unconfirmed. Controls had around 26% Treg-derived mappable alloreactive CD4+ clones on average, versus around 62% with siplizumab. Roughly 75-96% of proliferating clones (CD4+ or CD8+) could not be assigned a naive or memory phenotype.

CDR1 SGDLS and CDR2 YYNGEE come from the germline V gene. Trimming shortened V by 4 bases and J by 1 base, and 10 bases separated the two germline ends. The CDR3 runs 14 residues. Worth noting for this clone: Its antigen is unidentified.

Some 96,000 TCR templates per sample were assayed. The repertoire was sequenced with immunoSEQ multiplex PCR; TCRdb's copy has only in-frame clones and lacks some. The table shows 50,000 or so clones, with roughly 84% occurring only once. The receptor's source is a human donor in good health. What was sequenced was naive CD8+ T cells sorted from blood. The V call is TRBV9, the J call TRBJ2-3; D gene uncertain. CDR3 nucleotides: TGTGCCAGCAGCCCAACGACTCGCACAGATACGCAGTATTTT. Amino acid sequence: CASSPTTRTDTQYF.